This entry is about one T cell receptor (beta chain). Its antigen is still unknown. The germline V gene encodes CDR1 SQVTM and CDR2 ANQGSEA. V dropped 1 base and J dropped 11 bases, with 9 bases sitting between them. The CDR3 has 11 residues. Cultured CD4+ T cell DNA was sequenced using the Oncomine TCR Beta short-read assay. From cultured CD4+ T cells, genomic DNA was extracted. TCRdb called the PCR reads again in MiXCR, with one record for every CDR3 protein. This sample has approximately 9,500 distinct CDR3 sequences, with about 30% found just once. These data belong to a study of vaccination and CD4 T cells after COVID-19. Described treatment: 10-day PBMC culture with coronavirus spike peptide pools or control peptides (ViraFEST assay). With 10 ug/ml peptide pools and about 9.6 IU/ml IL-2, PBMCs were cultured at fewer than 2.5 million per well. The medium had half its volume replaced with fresh IL-2 medium on days 3 and 7.

The study's findings and limits: Spike mono-reactivity marked 304 of 307 vaccine-specific clones in convalescent patients.

The TCR comes from a human donor who had recovered from COVID-19. The specimen comprised CD4+ T cells from blood, cultured in vitro, sampled after SARS-CoV-2 vaccination. V is TRBV29-1 and J is TRBJ1-5; D uncertain. The CDR3 is CSVEVERAQHF. DNA of the CDR3: TGCAGCGTTGAAGTTGAGCGGGCCCAGCATTTT.